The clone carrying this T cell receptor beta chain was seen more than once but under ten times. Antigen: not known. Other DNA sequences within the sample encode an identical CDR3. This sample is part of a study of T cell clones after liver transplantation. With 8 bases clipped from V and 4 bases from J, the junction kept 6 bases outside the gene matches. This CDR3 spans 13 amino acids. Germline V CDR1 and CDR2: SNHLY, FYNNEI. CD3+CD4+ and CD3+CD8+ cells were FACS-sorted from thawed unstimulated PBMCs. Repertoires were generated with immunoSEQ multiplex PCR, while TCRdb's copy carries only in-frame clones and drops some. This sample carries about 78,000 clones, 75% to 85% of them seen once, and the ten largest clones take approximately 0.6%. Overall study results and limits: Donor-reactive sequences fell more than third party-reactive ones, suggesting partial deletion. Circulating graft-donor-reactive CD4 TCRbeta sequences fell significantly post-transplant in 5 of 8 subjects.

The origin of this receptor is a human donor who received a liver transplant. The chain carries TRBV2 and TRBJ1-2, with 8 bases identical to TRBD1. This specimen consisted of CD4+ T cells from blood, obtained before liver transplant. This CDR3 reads CASSDRVAYGYTF. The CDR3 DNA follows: TGTGCCAGCTCGGACAGGGTGGCCTATGGCTACACCTTC.